This T cell receptor beta chain was profiled in a study of PD-L1 blockade in urothelial cancer. Turning to the study itself: About 85% of the 29 patients were men whose urothelial cancer was bladder-origin.

Clones were sequenced by immunoSEQ multiplex PCR, and TCRdb holds only the in-frame ones, with some missing. The sample has tens of thousands of clones; nearly 90% are singletons. Germline V gene lookup returns CDR1 SGHVS and CDR2 FNYEAQ. CDR3 length: 14 amino acids. V was pared by 3 bases and J by 6 bases, with 11 bases between. Sequencing was performed on PBMCs, taken around atezolizumab (anti-PD-L1) treatment. This clonotype was obtained from a man in his 60s with urothelial cancer. V and J are TRBV7-6 and TRBJ2-2; D remains ambiguous. The CDR3 bases are TGTGCCAGCAGCTTCGACCCAGGCGCCGGGGAGCTGTTTTTT. The encoded protein is CASSFDPGAGELFF.